Included here is one TCR beta chain sequence, with context. The sample belongs to a study of blood T cells in healthy people across ages. Combining a sample-barcoded 5' primer with a J-beta primer mix, a second PCR ran for 7 to 11 cycles. Samples each returned at least 2.5 million CDR3-containing paired-end reads. A single record per CDR3 protein comes from TCRdb applying MiXCR to the 5' RACE reads. The sample has hundreds of thousands of distinct CDR3 sequences, roughly 44% seen once. V lost 5 bases to trimming and J lost 4 bases, with 12 bases between them. Germline V gene sequence: CDR1 MNHEY, CDR2 SVGEGT. CDR3 length: 14 amino acids.

The chain links TRBV6-2 or TRBV6-3 to TRBJ2-1; the D gene could be TRBD1 or TRBD2 (5 bases each). The sequence derives from a man aged 60-69 years in good health. The sample consisted of blood. The CDR3 region has the DNA TGTGCCAGCAGTCCAACGGGACGATACAATGAGCAGTTCTTC. Translation: CASSPTGRYNEQFF.